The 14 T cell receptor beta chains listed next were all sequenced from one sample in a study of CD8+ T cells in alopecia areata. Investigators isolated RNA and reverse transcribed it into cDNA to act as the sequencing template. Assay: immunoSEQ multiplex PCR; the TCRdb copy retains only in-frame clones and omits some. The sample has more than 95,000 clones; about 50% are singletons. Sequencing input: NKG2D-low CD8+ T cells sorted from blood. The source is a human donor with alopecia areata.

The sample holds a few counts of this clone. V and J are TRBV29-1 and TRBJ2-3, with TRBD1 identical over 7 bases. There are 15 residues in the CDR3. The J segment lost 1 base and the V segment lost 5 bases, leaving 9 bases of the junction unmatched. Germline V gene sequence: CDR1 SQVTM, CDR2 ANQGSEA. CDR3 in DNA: TGCAGCGTTCCCGACAGGGAAAGGGGCACAGATACGCAGTATTTT. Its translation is CSVPDRERGTDTQYF.

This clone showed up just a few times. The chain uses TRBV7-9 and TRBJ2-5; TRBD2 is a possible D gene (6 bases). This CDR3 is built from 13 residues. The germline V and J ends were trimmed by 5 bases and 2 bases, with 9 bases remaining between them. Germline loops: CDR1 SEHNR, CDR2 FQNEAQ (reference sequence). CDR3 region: CASSLGGQETQYF. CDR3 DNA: TGTGCCAGCAGCCTTGGAGGGCAAGAGACCCAGTACTTC.

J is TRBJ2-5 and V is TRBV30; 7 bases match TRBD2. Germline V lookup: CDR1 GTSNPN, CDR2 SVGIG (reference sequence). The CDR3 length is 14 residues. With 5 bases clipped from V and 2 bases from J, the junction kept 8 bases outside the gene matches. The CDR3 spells CAWGEGLSQETQYF. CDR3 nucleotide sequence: TGTGCCTGGGGGGAGGGGCTATCTCAAGAGACCCAGTACTTC.

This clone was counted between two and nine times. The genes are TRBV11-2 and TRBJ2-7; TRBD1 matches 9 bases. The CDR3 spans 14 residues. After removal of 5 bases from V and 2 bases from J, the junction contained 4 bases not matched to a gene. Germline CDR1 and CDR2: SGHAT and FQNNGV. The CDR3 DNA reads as TGTGCCAGCAGCACGGGGACAGGGCCCTACGAGCAGTACTTC. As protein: CASSTGTGPYEQYF.

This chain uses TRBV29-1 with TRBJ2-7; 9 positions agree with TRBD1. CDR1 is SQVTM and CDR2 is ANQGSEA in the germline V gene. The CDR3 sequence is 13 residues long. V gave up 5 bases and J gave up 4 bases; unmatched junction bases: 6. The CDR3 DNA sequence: TGCAGCGTTCGGACAGGGGAATTTTACGAGCAGTACTTC. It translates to CSVRTGEFYEQYF.

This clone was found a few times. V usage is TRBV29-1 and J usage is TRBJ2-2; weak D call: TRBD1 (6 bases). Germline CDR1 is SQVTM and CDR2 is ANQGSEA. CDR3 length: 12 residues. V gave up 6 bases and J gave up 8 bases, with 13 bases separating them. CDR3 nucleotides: TGCAGCGTCTACAGGGTAACAGGGGAGCTGTTTTTT. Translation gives CSVYRVTGELFF.

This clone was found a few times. CDR3 sequence: CAWTPPGLVGSYEQYF. For the CDR3, the DNA is TGTGCCTGGACCCCTCCTGGACTAGTCGGCTCCTACGAGCAGTACTTC. The J gene is TRBJ2-7, the V gene TRBV30, with 7 positions matching TRBD2. Germline V gives CDR1 GTSNPN, CDR2 SVGIG (reference sequence). The CDR3 consists of 16 residues. With 4 bases clipped from V and 0 bases from J, the junction kept 12 bases outside the gene matches.

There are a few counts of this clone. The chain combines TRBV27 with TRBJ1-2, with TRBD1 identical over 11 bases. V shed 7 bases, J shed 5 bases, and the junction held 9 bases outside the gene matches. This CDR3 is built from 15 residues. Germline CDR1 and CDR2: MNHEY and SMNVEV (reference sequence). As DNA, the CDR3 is TGTGCCAGCACCCCCCGTGGGACAGGGGGATATGGCTACACCTTC. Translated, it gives CASTPRGTGGYGYTF.

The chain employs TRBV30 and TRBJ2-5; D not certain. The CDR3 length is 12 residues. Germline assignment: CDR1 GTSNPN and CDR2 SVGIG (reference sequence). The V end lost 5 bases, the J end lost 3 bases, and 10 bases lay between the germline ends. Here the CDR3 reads CAWSGQKETQYF. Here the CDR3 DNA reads TGTGCCTGGTCCGGGCAAAAAGAGACCCAGTACTTC.

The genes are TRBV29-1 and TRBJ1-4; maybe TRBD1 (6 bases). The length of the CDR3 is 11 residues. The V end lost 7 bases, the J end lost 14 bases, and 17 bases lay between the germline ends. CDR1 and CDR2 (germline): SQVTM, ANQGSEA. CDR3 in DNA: TGCAGCGCGGTCTATGCAGGGGATCTGTTTTTT. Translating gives CSAVYAGDLFF.

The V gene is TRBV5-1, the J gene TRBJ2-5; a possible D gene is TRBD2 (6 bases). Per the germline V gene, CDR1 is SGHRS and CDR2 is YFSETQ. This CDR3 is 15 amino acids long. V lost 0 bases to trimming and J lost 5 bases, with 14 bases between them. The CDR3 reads CASSLEGGISETQYF. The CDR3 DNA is TGCGCCAGCAGCTTGGAGGGCGGGATCTCCGAGACCCAGTACTTC. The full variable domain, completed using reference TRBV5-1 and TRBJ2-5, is KAGVTQTPRYLIKTRGQQVTLSCSPISGHRSVSWYQQTPGQGLQFLFEYFSETQRNKGNFPGRFSGRQFSNSRSEMNVSTLELGDSALYLCASSLEGGISETQYFGPGTRLLVL.

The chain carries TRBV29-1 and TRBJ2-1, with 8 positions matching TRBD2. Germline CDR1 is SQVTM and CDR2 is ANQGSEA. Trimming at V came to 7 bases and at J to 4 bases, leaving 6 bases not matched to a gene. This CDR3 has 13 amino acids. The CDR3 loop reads CSAPSGRYNEQFF. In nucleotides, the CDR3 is TGCAGCGCTCCTAGCGGGCGTTACAATGAGCAGTTCTTC.

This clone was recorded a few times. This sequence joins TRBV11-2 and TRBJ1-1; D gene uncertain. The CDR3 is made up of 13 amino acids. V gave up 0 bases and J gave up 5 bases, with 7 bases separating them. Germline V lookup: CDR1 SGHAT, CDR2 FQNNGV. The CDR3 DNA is TGTGCCAGCAGCTTAGATGGGTCTACTGAAGCTTTCTTT. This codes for CASSLDGSTEAFF.

CDR3 amino acids: CAFEGDTGELFF. DNA for the CDR3: TGTGCCTTCGAGGGGGACACCGGGGAGCTGTTTTTT. The chain employs TRBV30 and TRBJ2-2; possibly TRBD1 for D (6 bases). This CDR3 has 12 residues. Germline CDR1 is GTSNPN and CDR2 is SVGIG (reference sequence). Trimming stripped 7 bases from V and 3 bases from J, with 9 bases between. Full variable domain (missing parts from reference TRBV30 and TRBJ2-2): SQTIHQWPATLVQPVGSPLSLECTVEGTSNPNLYWYRQAAGRGLQLLFYSVGIGQISSEVPQNLSASRPQDRQFILSSKKLLLSDSGFYLCAFEGDTGELFFGEGSRLTVL.